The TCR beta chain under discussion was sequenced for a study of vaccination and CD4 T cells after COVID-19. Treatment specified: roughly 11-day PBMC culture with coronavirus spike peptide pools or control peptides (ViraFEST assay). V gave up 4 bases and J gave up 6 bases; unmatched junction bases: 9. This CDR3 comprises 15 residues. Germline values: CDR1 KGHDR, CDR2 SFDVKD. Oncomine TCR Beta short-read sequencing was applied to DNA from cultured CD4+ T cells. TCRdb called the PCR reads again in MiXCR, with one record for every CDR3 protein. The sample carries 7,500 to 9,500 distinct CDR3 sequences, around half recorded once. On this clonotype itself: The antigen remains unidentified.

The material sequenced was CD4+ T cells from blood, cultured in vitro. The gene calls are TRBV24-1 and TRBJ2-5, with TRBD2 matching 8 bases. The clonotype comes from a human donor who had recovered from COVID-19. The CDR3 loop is CATSESAGAGQTQYF. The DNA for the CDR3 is TGTGCCACCAGTGAATCAGCGGGGGCAGGGCAGACCCAGTACTTC.